This record concerns one T cell receptor beta chain sequence. Its antigen remains unknown. Repertoires were generated with immunoSEQ multiplex PCR, while TCRdb's copy carries only in-frame clones and drops some. The sample carries some 100,000 clones, roughly 92% recorded once. This specimen belongs to a study of T cell responses to AZD1222 COVID-19 vaccine. Combined were second doses at about 4 or about 12 weeks. J was trimmed by 4 bases and V by 7 bases; bases with no gene match: 10. Germline V lookup: CDR1 MDHEN, CDR2 SYDVKM. The CDR3 sequence is 15 residues long. General study points: Close to half of all spike-specific TCRs reportedly target regions of the variants that are unmutated. Only a handful of AZD1222 recipients were seropositive at baseline.

V gene TRBV28 combines with J gene TRBJ1-3, with 7 nucleotides matching TRBD1. This TCR was recovered from an adult who received the AZD1222 COVID-19 vaccine. The sequencing used peripheral blood, collected 28 days after the second AZD1222 dose. The chain's CDR3 is CASNLRQGPGNTIYF. For the CDR3, the DNA is TGTGCCAGCAACCTCCGACAGGGTCCCGGAAACACCATATATTTT.